These T cell receptor beta chains were read from a single sample in a study of T cells in Graves' hyperthyroidism and ophthalmopathy. TCRdb reanalysed the multiplex PCR reads using MiXCR and keeps one entry per CDR3 protein. Of fewer than 800,000 distinct CDR3 sequences listed, over 15% were seen once; the top ten hold under 9.5%. What was sequenced was blood. These receptors were obtained from a man aged 18 to 29 with Graves' hyperthyroidism. Each CDR3 is given with its conserved first and last residue. A D gene is named only where the DNA matches it firmly. Part of the rows lack a size; the others show once, few, many or a class for expanded clones.

>TRBV12-3/TRBV12-4|TRBJ2-6|.|many
CATRSSGANVLTF
TGTGCCACCCGATCCTCTGGGGCCAACGTCCTGACTTTC
>TRBV6-1|TRBJ1-1|.|.
CASRNSVVSTEAFF
TGTGCCAGCAGAAACAGTGTAGTGAGCACTGAAGCTTTCTTT
>TRBV29-1|TRBJ2-1|TRBD2|.
CSVDRWSLAGGNEQFF
TGCAGCGTTGATCGTTGGTCTTTAGCGGGAGGGAATGAGCAGTTCTTC
>TRBV14|TRBJ1-2|.|few
CASSPPGSTSYGYTF
TGTGCCAGCAGCCCCCCTGGGAGCACATCGTATGGCTACACCTTC
>TRBV25-1|TRBJ2-5|.|.
CASTPSEETQYF
TGTGCCAGCACCCCTAGCGAGGAGACCCAGTACTTC
>TRBV5-4|TRBJ2-2|.|few
CASSHEETGTGELFF
TGTGCCAGCAGCCACGAGGAAACAGGCACCGGGGAGCTGTTTTTT
>TRBV29-1|TRBJ2-1|TRBD2|many
CSVGRLASYNEQFF
TGCAGCGTCGGACGACTAGCATCTTACAATGAGCAGTTCTTC
>TRBV28|TRBJ2-5|TRBD1|many
CASSPGQRVETQYF
TGTGCCAGCTCCCCGGGACAGCGTGTGGAGACCCAGTACTTC
>TRBV3-1|TRBJ2-1|TRBD2|many
CASSQVLAGAYNEQFF
TGTGCCAGCAGCCAAGTTCTAGCGGGAGCCTACAATGAGCAGTTCTTC
>TRBV12-3/TRBV12-4|TRBJ2-7|.|.
CASSRPTVTYERYF
TGTGCCAGCAGCCGACCCACGGTAACCTACGAGCGGTACTTC
>TRBV28|TRBJ2-5|TRBD2|many
CASSFGRDRGLAGRETQYF
TGTGCCAGCAGTTTTGGGCGGGACAGGGGACTAGCGGGACGAGAGACCCAGTACTTC
>TRBV6-1|TRBJ1-2|TRBD1|.
CASSAGDRGRGTF
TGTGCCAGCAGTGCTGGGGACAGGGGGCGCGGGACCTTC
>TRBV6-1|TRBJ2-7|.|few
CASREGGVEQYF
TGTGCCAGCAGGGAGGGGGGGGTCGAGCAGTACTTC
>TRBV6-2/TRBV6-3|TRBJ2-7|.|.
CASNLFEGYEQYF
TGTGCCAGCAATCTTTTTGAGGGCTACGAGCAGTACTTC
>TRBV29-1|TRBJ2-7|TRBD2|few
CSVVYREGPEQYF
TGCAGCGTTGTATACCGGGAGGGCCCCGAGCAGTACTTC
>TRBV12-3/TRBV12-4|TRBJ1-6|TRBD1|.
CASNPRQGQGNNSPLHF
TGTGCCAGCAACCCAAGACAGGGCCAGGGGAATAATTCACCCCTCCACTTT
>TRBV29-1|TRBJ2-1|TRBD2|many
CSVLGWRERNEQFF
TGCAGCGTGCTAGGCTGGCGGGAGAGGAATGAGCAGTTCTTC
>TRBV7-2|TRBJ2-1|.|many
CASSHGGGSNNEQFF
TGTGCCAGCAGCCATGGGGGCGGGAGTAACAATGAGCAGTTCTTC
>TRBV7-2|TRBJ2-3|.|many
CASSLSVQSTDTQYF
TGTGCCAGCAGCTTAAGTGTCCAGAGCACAGATACGCAGTATTTT
>TRBV20-1|TRBJ2-2|.|.
CSAPSPFGELFF
TGCAGTGCCCCCAGTCCCTTTGGGGAGCTGTTTTTT
>TRBV6-2/TRBV6-3|TRBJ2-3|.|many
CASSRAVGSRADTQYF
TGTGCCAGCAGCCGGGCCGTCGGGAGTCGTGCAGATACGCAGTATTTT
>TRBV5-6|TRBJ2-3|TRBD2|many
CASSWTLAGEEDTQYF
TGTGCCAGCAGCTGGACACTAGCGGGAGAAGAAGATACGCAGTATTTT